The rows below give T cell receptor beta chains drawn from one sample of a study of siplizumab effects on memory and regulatory T cells. Assay: immunoSEQ multiplex PCR; the TCRdb copy retains only in-frame clones and omits some. The table has approximately 65,000 clones, roughly 78% seen once. Material: memory CD4+ T cells sorted from blood. The receptors here all came from a human donor in good health. Both conserved end residues are part of each CDR3. D genes are given only for firm matches. Not all rows give a size; the values are once, few, many and, for expanded clones, a class.

cdr3_nt: TGTGCCAGCAGCGTAAACAGGGGGGATGACACTGAAGCTTTCTTT
cdr3_aa: CASSVNRGDDTEAFF
v_call: TRBV5-7
clone_size: -
j_call: TRBJ1-1
d_call: TRBD1

cdr3_nt: TGTGCCAGCAGCCCCAGCCCCGACAGGGGGCGAGGCCAGCCCCAGCATTTT
cdr3_aa: CASSPSPDRGRGQPQHF
v_call: TRBV5-6
clone_size: -
j_call: TRBJ1-5
d_call: TRBD1

cdr3_nt: TGTGCCAGCAGCCTCGGACAGGGGCTCAATCAGCCCCAGCATTTT
cdr3_aa: CASSLGQGLNQPQHF
v_call: TRBV4-2
clone_size: -
j_call: TRBJ1-5
d_call: TRBD1

cdr3_nt: TGTGCCAGCAGTCCCTCGACAGGGTCTGGGGCTGAAGCTTTCTTT
cdr3_aa: CASSPSTGSGAEAFF
v_call: TRBV28
clone_size: -
j_call: TRBJ1-1
d_call: TRBD1

cdr3_nt: TGTGCCAGCTCACCCACCTTTCCGAACACCGGGGAGCTGTTTTTT
cdr3_aa: CASSPTFPNTGELFF
v_call: TRBV18
clone_size: -
j_call: TRBJ2-2
d_call: -

cdr3_nt: TGCGCCAGCAGCCAACAGGGGGGTGGTAATGAAAAACTGTTTTTT
cdr3_aa: CASSQQGGGNEKLFF
v_call: TRBV4-3
clone_size: -
j_call: TRBJ1-4
d_call: TRBD1

cdr3_nt: TGTGCCAGCAGCCAAGAGGGAACCCCCGAAAGAGGCTACACCTTC
cdr3_aa: CASSQEGTPERGYTF
v_call: TRBV4-2
clone_size: -
j_call: TRBJ1-2
d_call: -

cdr3_nt: TGTGCCAGCTCACCAGTCCCTGGGGCCAACGTCCTGACTTTC
cdr3_aa: CASSPVPGANVLTF
v_call: TRBV18
clone_size: -
j_call: TRBJ2-6
d_call: -

cdr3_nt: TGTGCCATCAGTGAAGAAGCGGACTATGGCTACACCTTC
cdr3_aa: CAISEEADYGYTF
v_call: TRBV10-3
clone_size: few
j_call: TRBJ1-2
d_call: -

cdr3_nt: TGTGCCAGCAGCTTAGGGAATCCCGGAAACACCATATATTTT
cdr3_aa: CASSLGNPGNTIYF
v_call: TRBV7-2
clone_size: -
j_call: TRBJ1-3
d_call: -

cdr3_nt: TGTGCCAGAAGCTTTCGGGACCAACCTGCCTACGAGCAGTACTTC
cdr3_aa: CARSFRDQPAYEQYF
v_call: TRBV5-3
clone_size: -
j_call: TRBJ2-7
d_call: -

cdr3_nt: TGTGCCAGCTCACCCCAGGGTACGGGTAACGAGCAGTACTTC
cdr3_aa: CASSPQGTGNEQYF
v_call: TRBV18
clone_size: -
j_call: TRBJ2-7
d_call: -

cdr3_nt: TGTGCCAGCAGCTCGACTGACAGGGGGTCCTACAATGAGCAGTTCTTC
cdr3_aa: CASSSTDRGSYNEQFF
v_call: TRBV5-4
clone_size: -
j_call: TRBJ2-1
d_call: TRBD1

cdr3_nt: TGTGCCAGCAGCTTCGGGCGGGGGACCTACGAGCAGTACTTC
cdr3_aa: CASSFGRGTYEQYF
v_call: TRBV7-2
clone_size: -
j_call: TRBJ2-7
d_call: TRBD2

cdr3_nt: TGTGCCACCGGACAGACTAACACTGAAGCTTTCTTT
cdr3_aa: CATGQTNTEAFF
v_call: TRBV19
clone_size: -
j_call: TRBJ1-1
d_call: -

cdr3_nt: TGCGCCAGCAGCCAACGGTACGGGATAGATGGGGCCAACGTCCTGACTTTC
cdr3_aa: CASSQRYGIDGANVLTF
v_call: TRBV4-1
clone_size: few
j_call: TRBJ2-6
d_call: -

cdr3_nt: TGTGCCAGCAGCTTGAAGGGAGGGCATGGCTACACCTTC
cdr3_aa: CASSLKGGHGYTF
v_call: TRBV7-9
clone_size: -
j_call: TRBJ1-2
d_call: -

cdr3_nt: TGTGCCTGGCTAATGAACACTGAAGCTTTCTTT
cdr3_aa: CAWLMNTEAFF
v_call: TRBV30
clone_size: few
j_call: TRBJ1-1
d_call: -

cdr3_nt: TGTGCCAGCAGTTCACCATCAGGGTCTAGAAGCAATCAGCCCCAGCATTTT
cdr3_aa: CASSSPSGSRSNQPQHF
v_call: TRBV28
clone_size: -
j_call: TRBJ1-5
d_call: -

cdr3_nt: TGCAGCGCCTCCTGGGCCCAAGAGACCCAGTACTTC
cdr3_aa: CSASWAQETQYF
v_call: TRBV29-1
clone_size: -
j_call: TRBJ2-5
d_call: -

cdr3_nt: TGCGCCAGCAGCTTGGGGGAAGCGGGGTTTTCCGAGCAGTACTTC
cdr3_aa: CASSLGEAGFSEQYF
v_call: TRBV5-1
clone_size: -
j_call: TRBJ2-7
d_call: TRBD2

cdr3_nt: TGTGCCAGCTCCCGCGACACTAGCGGCACAGATACGCAGTATTTT
cdr3_aa: CASSRDTSGTDTQYF
v_call: TRBV18
clone_size: -
j_call: TRBJ2-3
d_call: TRBD2

cdr3_nt: TGTGCCAGCAGCTTAGAGGGGGGGGAGACCCAGTACTTC
cdr3_aa: CASSLEGGETQYF
v_call: TRBV7-6
clone_size: once
j_call: TRBJ2-5
d_call: -

cdr3_nt: TGTGCCAGCAGCTTAGAGGGACAGGGGAACACTGAAGCTTTCTTT
cdr3_aa: CASSLEGQGNTEAFF
v_call: TRBV11-3
clone_size: once
j_call: TRBJ1-1
d_call: TRBD1

cdr3_nt: TGCGCCAGCAGAGAAGCGACTAACTATGGCTACACCTTC
cdr3_aa: CASREATNYGYTF
v_call: TRBV5-1
clone_size: few
j_call: TRBJ1-2
d_call: -

cdr3_nt: TGTGCCAGCAGCTCCAGGACGAACGAGCAGTACTTC
cdr3_aa: CASSSRTNEQYF
v_call: TRBV7-2
clone_size: -
j_call: TRBJ2-7
d_call: -

cdr3_nt: TGTGCCAGCAGCGTCCTCCCGGCAGGCAGCTCCTACAATGAGCAGTTCTTC
cdr3_aa: CASSVLPAGSSYNEQFF
v_call: TRBV7-8
clone_size: -
j_call: TRBJ2-1
d_call: -

cdr3_nt: TGTGCCAGCTCCCCCCGAGCGCAGGGGAGGACAGATACGCAGTATTTT
cdr3_aa: CASSPRAQGRTDTQYF
v_call: TRBV18
clone_size: -
j_call: TRBJ2-3
d_call: -

cdr3_nt: TGTGCCAGCAGCCAGGGACTAGCGGGGGGGCAAGAGACCCAGTACTTC
cdr3_aa: CASSQGLAGGQETQYF
v_call: TRBV4-2
clone_size: -
j_call: TRBJ2-5
d_call: TRBD2

cdr3_nt: TGTGCCAGCAGTTACTCGGAGGGTACGTCCTACGAGCAGTACTTC
cdr3_aa: CASSYSEGTSYEQYF
v_call: TRBV6-5
clone_size: -
j_call: TRBJ2-7
d_call: -

cdr3_nt: TGTGCCAGCAGGCCGCTGTCCGGGGCCGGTGAAGCTTTCTTT
cdr3_aa: CASRPLSGAGEAFF
v_call: TRBV7-7
clone_size: -
j_call: TRBJ1-1
d_call: -

cdr3_nt: TGTGCCAGCAGCCTGAGGACAGGGGAGAGCTACGAGCAGTACTTC
cdr3_aa: CASSLRTGESYEQYF
v_call: TRBV7-2
clone_size: -
j_call: TRBJ2-7
d_call: TRBD1

cdr3_nt: TGTGCCAGCAGAATGGGACAGGGAGGGTACAATGAGCAGTTCTTC
cdr3_aa: CASRMGQGGYNEQFF
v_call: TRBV2
clone_size: -
j_call: TRBJ2-1
d_call: TRBD1

cdr3_nt: TGTGCCAGCTGGTTCGGATTATATAGCAATCAGCCCCAGCATTTT
cdr3_aa: CASWFGLYSNQPQHF
v_call: TRBV6-6
clone_size: -
j_call: TRBJ1-5
d_call: -

cdr3_nt: TGTGCCAGCAGTTTATTTGGCCAGGGCTACACCTTC
cdr3_aa: CASSLFGQGYTF
v_call: TRBV28
clone_size: once
j_call: TRBJ1-2
d_call: -

cdr3_nt: TGTGCCAGCAAACTAGGAATGGTGGGCTTGAGTGGCTACACCTTC
cdr3_aa: CASKLGMVGLSGYTF
v_call: TRBV27
clone_size: -
j_call: TRBJ1-2
d_call: -

cdr3_nt: TGTGCCAGCAGTGGACGACAGGTAGTTTATGGTTACACCTTC
cdr3_aa: CASSGRQVVYGYTF
v_call: TRBV25-1
clone_size: -
j_call: TRBJ1-2
d_call: -

cdr3_nt: TGCGCCAGCAGCTTGGACGGAGGAGACGCTAACTATGGCTACACCTTC
cdr3_aa: CASSLDGGDANYGYTF
v_call: TRBV5-1
clone_size: once
j_call: TRBJ1-2
d_call: -

cdr3_nt: TGTGCCAGCAGCTGGACGGTGAGCTCCTACGAGCAGTACTTC
cdr3_aa: CASSWTVSSYEQYF
v_call: TRBV5-6
clone_size: once
j_call: TRBJ2-7
d_call: -

cdr3_nt: TGTGCCAGCAGCTTCGGTGTCACAGATACGCAGTATTTT
cdr3_aa: CASSFGVTDTQYF
v_call: TRBV7-9
clone_size: -
j_call: TRBJ2-3
d_call: -